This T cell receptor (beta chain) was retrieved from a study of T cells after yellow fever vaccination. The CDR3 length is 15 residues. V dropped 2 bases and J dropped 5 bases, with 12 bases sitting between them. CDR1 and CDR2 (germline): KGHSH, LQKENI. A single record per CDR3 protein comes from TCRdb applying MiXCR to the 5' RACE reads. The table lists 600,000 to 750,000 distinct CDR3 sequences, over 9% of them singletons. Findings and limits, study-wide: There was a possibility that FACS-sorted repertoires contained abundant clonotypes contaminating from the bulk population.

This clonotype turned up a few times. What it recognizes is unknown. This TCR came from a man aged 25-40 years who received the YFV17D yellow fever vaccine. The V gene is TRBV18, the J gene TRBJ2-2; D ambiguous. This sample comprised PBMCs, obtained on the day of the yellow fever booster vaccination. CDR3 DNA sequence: TGTGCCAGCTCACCAGTTCCGGTCGGGACCGGGGAGCTGTTTTTT. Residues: CASSPVPVGTGELFF.